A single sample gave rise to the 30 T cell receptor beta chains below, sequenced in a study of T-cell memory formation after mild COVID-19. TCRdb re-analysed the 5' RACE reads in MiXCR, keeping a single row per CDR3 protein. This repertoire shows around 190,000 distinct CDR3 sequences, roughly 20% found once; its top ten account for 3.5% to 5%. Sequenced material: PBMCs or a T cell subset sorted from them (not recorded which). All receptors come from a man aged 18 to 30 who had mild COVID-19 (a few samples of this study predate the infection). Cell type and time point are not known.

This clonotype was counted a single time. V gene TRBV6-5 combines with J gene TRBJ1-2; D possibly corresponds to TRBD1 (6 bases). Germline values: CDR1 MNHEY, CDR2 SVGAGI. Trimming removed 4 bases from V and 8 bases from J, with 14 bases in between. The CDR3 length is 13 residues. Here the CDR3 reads CASSWEQGGGYTF. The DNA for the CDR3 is TGTGCCAGCAGTTGGGAACAGGGCGGAGGCTACACCTTC.

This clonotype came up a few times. DNA of the CDR3: TGTGCCAGCAGCTTAAACAGGGGCTCCTACAATGAGCAGTTCTTC. This sequence encodes CASSLNRGSYNEQFF. The chain combines TRBV7-3 with TRBJ2-1, with TRBD1 identical over 7 bases. Germline V lookup: CDR1 SGHTA, CDR2 FQGTGA. This CDR3 is built from 15 residues. Unmatched junction bases numbered 0, after V lost 1 base and J lost 0 bases.

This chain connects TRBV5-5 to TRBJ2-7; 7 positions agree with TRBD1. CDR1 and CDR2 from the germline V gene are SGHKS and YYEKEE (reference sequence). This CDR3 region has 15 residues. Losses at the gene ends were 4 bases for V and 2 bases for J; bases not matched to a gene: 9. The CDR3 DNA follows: TGTGCCAGCAGCCGAACGACAGGGACCCCCTACGAGCAGTACGTC. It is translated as CASSRTTGTPYEQYV.

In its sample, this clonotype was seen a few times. DNA of the CDR3: TGTGCCAGCAGCTCGCGTACAGGGGCAGATACGCAGTATTTT. Encoded protein: CASSSRTGADTQYF. The V call is TRBV11-2, the J call TRBJ2-3; 7 positions match TRBD1. V was pared by 4 bases and J by 4 bases, with 5 bases of the junction left unmatched. The CDR3 sequence is 14 residues long. The V gene's germline CDR1 is SGHAT and CDR2 FQNNGV.

The chain's CDR3 is CASSWTGGTGANVLTF. CDR3 DNA sequence: TGCGCCAGCAGCTGGACAGGGGGCACTGGGGCCAACGTCCTGACTTTC. The rearrangement links TRBV5-1 to TRBJ2-6, with 11 bases aligning to TRBD1. The germline CDR1 and CDR2 sequences are SGHRS and YFSETQ. CDR3 length: 16 residues. Unmatched junction bases numbered 1, after V lost 3 bases and J lost 2 bases.

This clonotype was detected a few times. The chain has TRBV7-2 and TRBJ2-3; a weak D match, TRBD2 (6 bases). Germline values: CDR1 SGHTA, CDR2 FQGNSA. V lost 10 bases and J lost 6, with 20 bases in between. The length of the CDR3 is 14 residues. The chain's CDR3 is CATTNGGRLDTQYF. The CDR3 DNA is TGTGCCACCACGAACGGGGGTCGTCTGGATACGCAGTATTTT. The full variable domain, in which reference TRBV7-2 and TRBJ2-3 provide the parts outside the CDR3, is GAGVSQSPSNKVTEKGKDVELRCDPISGHTALYWYRQSLGQGLEFLIYFQGNSAPDKSGLPSDRFSAERTGGSVSTLTIQRTQQEDSAVYLCATTNGGRLDTQYFGPGTRLTVL.

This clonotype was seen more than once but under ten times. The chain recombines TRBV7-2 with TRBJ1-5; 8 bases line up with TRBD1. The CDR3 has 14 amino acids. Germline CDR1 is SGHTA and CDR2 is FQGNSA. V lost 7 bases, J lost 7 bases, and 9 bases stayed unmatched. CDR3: CASTLDRVGQPQHF. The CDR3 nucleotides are TGTGCCAGCACCTTGGACAGGGTCGGGCAGCCCCAGCATTTT.

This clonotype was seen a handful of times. The CDR3 nucleotides read TGCAGTGCTAGGACGGGGGGGCGTGAGCAGTTCTTC. Encoded protein: CSARTGGREQFF. The rearrangement joins TRBV20-1 to TRBJ2-1; 8 nucleotides align to TRBD2. This CDR3 has 12 amino acids. Unmatched junction bases numbered 4, after V lost 3 bases and J lost 9 bases. The germline V gene encodes CDR1 DFQATT and CDR2 SNEGSKA (reference sequence).

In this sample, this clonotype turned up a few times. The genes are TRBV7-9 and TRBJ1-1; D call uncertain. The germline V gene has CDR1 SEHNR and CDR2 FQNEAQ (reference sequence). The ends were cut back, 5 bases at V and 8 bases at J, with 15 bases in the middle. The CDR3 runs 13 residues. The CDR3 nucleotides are TGTGCCAGCAGCCCGGTTGGGGAAGGAGAAGCTTTCTTT. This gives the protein CASSPVGEGEAFF.

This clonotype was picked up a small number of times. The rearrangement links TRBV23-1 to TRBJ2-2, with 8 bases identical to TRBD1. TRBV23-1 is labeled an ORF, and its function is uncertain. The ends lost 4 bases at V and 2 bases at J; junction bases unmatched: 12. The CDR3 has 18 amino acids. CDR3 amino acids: CASSRQGLSTRNTGELFF. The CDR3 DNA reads TGCGCCAGCAGTCGACAGGGGCTATCAACTCGAAACACCGGGGAGCTGTTTTTT.

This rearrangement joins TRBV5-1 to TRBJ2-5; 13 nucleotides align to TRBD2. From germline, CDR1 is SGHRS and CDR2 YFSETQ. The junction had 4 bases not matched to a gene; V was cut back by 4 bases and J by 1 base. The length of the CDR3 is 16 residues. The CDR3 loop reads CASSTGLAGTQETQYF. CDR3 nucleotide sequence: TGCGCCAGCAGCACGGGACTAGCGGGGACCCAAGAGACCCAGTACTTC.

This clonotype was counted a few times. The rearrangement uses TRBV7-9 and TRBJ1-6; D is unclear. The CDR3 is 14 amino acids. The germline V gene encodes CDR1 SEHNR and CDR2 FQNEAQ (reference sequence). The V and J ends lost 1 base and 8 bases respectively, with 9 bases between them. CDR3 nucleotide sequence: TGTGCCAGCAGCTTAGGGGAAGGTTATTCACCCCTCCACTTT. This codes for CASSLGEGYSPLHF.

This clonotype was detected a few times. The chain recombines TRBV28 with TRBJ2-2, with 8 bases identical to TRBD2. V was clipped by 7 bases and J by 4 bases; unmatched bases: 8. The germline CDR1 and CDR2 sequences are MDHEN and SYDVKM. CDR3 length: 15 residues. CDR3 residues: CASNVPGGSTGELFF. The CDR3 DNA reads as TGTGCCAGCAACGTCCCGGGGGGGAGCACCGGGGAGCTGTTTTTT.

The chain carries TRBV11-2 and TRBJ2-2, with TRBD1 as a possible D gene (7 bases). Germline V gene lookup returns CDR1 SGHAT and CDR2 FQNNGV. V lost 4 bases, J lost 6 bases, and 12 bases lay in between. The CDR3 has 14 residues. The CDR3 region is CASSSLRGAGELFF. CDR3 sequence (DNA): TGTGCCAGCAGCTCCCTCAGGGGGGCCGGGGAGCTGTTTTTT.

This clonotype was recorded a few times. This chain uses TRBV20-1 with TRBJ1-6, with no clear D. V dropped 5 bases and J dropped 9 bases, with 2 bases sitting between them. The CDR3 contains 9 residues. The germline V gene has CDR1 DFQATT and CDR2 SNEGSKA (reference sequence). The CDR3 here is CSAASPLHF. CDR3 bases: TGCAGTGCTGCTTCACCCCTCCACTTT.

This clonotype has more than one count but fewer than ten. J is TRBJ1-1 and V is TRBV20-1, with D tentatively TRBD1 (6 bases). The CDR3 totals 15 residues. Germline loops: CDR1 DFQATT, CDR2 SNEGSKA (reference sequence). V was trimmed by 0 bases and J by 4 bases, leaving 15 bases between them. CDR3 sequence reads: CSARDGRGPGTEAFF. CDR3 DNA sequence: TGCAGTGCTAGAGATGGCCGGGGGCCGGGCACTGAAGCTTTCTTT.

CDR3 nucleotide sequence: TGTGCCAGCAGCTTTTACCCGGGCACTGAAGCTTTCTTT. Translation gives CASSFYPGTEAFF. V is TRBV11-2 and J is TRBJ1-1; the D is unclear. The V gene lost 3 bases and the J gene lost 4 bases, with 9 bases spanning the gap. Germline values: CDR1 SGHAT, CDR2 FQNNGV. The CDR3 extends over 13 amino acids.

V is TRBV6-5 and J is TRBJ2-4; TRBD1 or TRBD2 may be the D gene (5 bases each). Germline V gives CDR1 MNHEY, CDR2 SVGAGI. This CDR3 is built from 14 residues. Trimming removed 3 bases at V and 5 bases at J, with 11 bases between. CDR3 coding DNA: TGTGCCAGCAGTTATCGGGACCGCGAAAACATTCAGTACTTC. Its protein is CASSYRDRENIQYF.

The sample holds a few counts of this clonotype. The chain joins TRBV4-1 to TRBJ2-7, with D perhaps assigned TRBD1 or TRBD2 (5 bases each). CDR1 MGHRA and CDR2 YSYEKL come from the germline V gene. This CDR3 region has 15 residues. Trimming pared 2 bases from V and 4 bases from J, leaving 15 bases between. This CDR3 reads CASSQLRDGEYEQYF. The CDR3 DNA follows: TGCGCCAGCAGCCAACTTCGGGACGGAGAGTACGAGCAGTACTTC.

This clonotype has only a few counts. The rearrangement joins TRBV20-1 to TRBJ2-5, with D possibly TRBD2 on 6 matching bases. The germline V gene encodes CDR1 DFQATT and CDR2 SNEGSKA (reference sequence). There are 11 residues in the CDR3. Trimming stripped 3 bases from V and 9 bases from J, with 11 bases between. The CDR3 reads CSARTSAAQYF. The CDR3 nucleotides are TGCAGTGCTAGGACTAGTGCGGCCCAGTACTTC.

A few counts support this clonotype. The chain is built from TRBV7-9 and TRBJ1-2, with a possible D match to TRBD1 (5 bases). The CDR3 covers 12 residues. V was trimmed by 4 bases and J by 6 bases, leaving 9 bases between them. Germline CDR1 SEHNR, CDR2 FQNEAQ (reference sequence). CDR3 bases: TGTGCCAGCAGCTCTCAGGGAGATGGCTACACCTTC. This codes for CASSSQGDGYTF.

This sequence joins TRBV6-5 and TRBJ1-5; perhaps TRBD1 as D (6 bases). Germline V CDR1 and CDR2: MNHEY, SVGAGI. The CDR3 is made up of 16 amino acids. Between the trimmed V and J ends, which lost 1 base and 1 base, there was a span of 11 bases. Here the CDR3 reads CASSYYAQGSNQPQHF. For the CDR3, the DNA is TGTGCCAGCAGTTACTATGCTCAGGGGAGCAATCAGCCCCAGCATTTT.

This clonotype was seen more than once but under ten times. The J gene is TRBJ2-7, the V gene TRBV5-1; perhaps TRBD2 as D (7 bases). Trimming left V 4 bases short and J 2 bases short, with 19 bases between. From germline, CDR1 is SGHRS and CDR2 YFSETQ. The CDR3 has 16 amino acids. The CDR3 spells CASSHPLGGRTYEQYF. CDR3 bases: TGCGCCAGCAGCCACCCCTTGGGGGGGCGTACCTACGAGCAGTACTTC.

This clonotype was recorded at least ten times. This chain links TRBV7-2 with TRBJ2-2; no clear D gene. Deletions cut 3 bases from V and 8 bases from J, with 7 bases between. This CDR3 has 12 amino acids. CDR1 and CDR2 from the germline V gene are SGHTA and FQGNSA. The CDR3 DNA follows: TGTGCCAGCAGCTTCCGGTGGGGGGAGCTGTTTTTT. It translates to CASSFRWGELFF. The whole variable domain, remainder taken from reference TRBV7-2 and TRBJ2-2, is GAGVSQSPSNKVTEKGKDVELRCDPISGHTALYWYRQSLGQGLEFLIYFQGNSAPDKSGLPSDRFSAERTGGSVSTLTIQRTQQEDSAVYLCASSFRWGELFFGEGSRLTVL.

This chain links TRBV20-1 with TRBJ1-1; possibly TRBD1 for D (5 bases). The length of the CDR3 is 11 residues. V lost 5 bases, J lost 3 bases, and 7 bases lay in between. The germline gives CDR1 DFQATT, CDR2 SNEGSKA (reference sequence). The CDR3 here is CSAGGDTEAFF. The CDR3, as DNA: TGCAGTGCTGGGGGGGACACTGAAGCTTTCTTT.

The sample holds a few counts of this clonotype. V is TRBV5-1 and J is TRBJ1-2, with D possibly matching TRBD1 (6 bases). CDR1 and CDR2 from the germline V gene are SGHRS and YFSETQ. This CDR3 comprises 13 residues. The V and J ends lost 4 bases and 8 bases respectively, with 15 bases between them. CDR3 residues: CASSPSTGPGYTF. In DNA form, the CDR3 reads TGCGCCAGCAGCCCCTCCACAGGGCCCGGCTACACCTTC.

CDR3 amino acids: CASSQDLHQETQYF. CDR3 sequence (DNA): TGCGCCAGCAGCCAAGATCTGCACCAAGAGACCCAGTACTTC. The chain is built from TRBV4-3 and TRBJ2-5; D unresolved. The V gene lost 0 bases and the J gene lost 0 bases, with 5 bases spanning the gap. Germline values: CDR1 LGHNA, CDR2 YSLEER. The CDR3 has 14 amino acids.

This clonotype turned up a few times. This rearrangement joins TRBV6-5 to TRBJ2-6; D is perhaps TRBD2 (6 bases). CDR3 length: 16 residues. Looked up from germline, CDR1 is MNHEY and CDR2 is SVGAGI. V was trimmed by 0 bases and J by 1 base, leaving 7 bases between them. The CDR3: CASSYSGGSGANVLTF. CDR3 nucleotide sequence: TGTGCCAGCAGTTACTCGGGGGGATCTGGGGCCAACGTCCTGACTTTC.

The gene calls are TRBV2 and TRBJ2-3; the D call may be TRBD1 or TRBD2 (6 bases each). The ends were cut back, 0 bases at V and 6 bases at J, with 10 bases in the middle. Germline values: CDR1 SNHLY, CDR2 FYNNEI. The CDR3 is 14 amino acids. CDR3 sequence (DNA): TGTGCCAGCAGTGAAGCGTGGGGGGCGGATACGCAGTATTTT. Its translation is CASSEAWGADTQYF.

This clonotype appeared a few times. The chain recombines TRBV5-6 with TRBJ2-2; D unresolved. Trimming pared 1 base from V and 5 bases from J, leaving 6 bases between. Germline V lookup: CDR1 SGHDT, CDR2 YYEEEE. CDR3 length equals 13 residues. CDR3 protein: CASSLKGTGELFF. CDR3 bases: TGTGCCAGCAGCTTGAAGGGTACCGGGGAGCTGTTTTTT.